These 30 T cell receptor beta chains were sequenced from one sample in a study of T cells after posttransplantation cyclophosphamide. The data were produced by immunoSEQ multiplex PCR, yet TCRdb's version contains in-frame clones alone and is incomplete. The profile shows about 870 clones, roughly 67% of them singletons. Cyclophosphamide on days +3 and +4 followed busulfan-fludarabine conditioning and a marrow graft. The starting material was CD8+ T cells sorted from PBMCs, obtained 84 days after allogeneic stem cell transplant with posttransplant cyclophosphamide. These receptors came from a male patient aged 30 to 39 who received an allogeneic stem cell transplant from a related donor, was CMV-positive, and had no GVHD. The T cells may partly be graft donor cells.

J is TRBJ1-6 and V is TRBV19; TRBD1 might be the D (6 bases). V lost 3 bases to trimming and J lost 9 bases, with 15 bases between them. The germline CDR1 and CDR2 sequences are LNHDA and SQIVND (reference sequence). The CDR3 length is 15 residues. The CDR3 protein is CASSMGGGYASPLHF. The CDR3, as DNA: TGTGCCAGTAGTATGGGAGGGGGATATGCTTCACCCCTCCACTTT.

By its share, this clone is hyperexpanded. The V gene is TRBV19, the J gene TRBJ2-7; a possible D gene is TRBD1 (6 bases). Trimming left V 7 bases short and J 5 bases short, with 21 bases between. The CDR3 totals 15 residues. Germline assignment: CDR1 LNHDA and CDR2 SQIVND (reference sequence). The CDR3 reads CASTPRQELWHEQYF. The CDR3 DNA reads as TGTGCCAGTACCCCCAGACAGGAACTTTGGCACGAGCAGTACTTC. Using reference TRBV19 and TRBJ2-7 for the parts outside the CDR3, the full variable domain is DGGITQSPKYLFRKEGQNVTLSCEQNLNHDAMYWYRQDPGQGLRLIYYSQIVNDFQKGDIAEGYSVSREKKESFPLTVTSAQKNPTAFYLCASTPRQELWHEQYFGPGTRLTVT.

This clone appeared once. The chain combines TRBV11-2 with TRBJ2-1; D not resolved. In germline, CDR1 is SGHAT, CDR2 FQNNGV. Trimming took 4 bases from V and 0 from J, leaving 10 bases between them. The CDR3 is 15 residues long. The CDR3 bases are TGTGCCAGCAGCTCGCTGGAGTACTCCTACAATGAGCAGTTCTTC. Residues: CASSSLEYSYNEQFF.

This clone showed up just once. V usage is TRBV7-3 and J usage is TRBJ2-1, with 8 nucleotides matching TRBD2. Trimming cost V 4 bases and J 8 bases; bases outside gene matches: 7. The length of the CDR3 is 14 residues. CDR1 SGHTA and CDR2 FQGTGA come from the germline V gene. The CDR3 nucleotides are TGTGCCAGCAGCTCCGGCGGGGGGCGGGATGAGCAGTTCTTC. It is translated as CASSSGGGRDEQFF.

The chain uses TRBV30 and TRBJ1-6, with 7 bases that match TRBD1. CDR1 GTSNPN and CDR2 SVGIG come from the germline V gene (reference sequence). Trimming took 4 bases from V and 7 from J; bases not matched to a gene: 22. The CDR3 consists of 19 residues. Here the CDR3 DNA reads TGTGCCTGGAACTTACCTCTTACAGGGGTAAGGGCAAAAAATTCACCCCTCCACTTT. This sequence encodes CAWNLPLTGVRAKNSPLHF. The entire variable domain, with the rest obtained from reference TRBV30 and TRBJ1-6, is as follows: SQTIHQWPATLVQPVGSPLSLECTVEGTSNPNLYWYRQAAGRGLQLLFYSVGIGQISSEVPQNLSASRPQDRQFILSSKKLLLSDSGFYLCAWNLPLTGVRAKNSPLHFGNGTRLTVT.

This chain uses TRBV5-1 with TRBJ2-3; perhaps TRBD1 as D (6 bases). The CDR3 is made up of 15 amino acids. Germline-derived CDR1 and CDR2 are SGHRS and YFSETQ. Trimming shortened V by 1 base and J by 6 bases, and 15 bases separated the two germline ends. The CDR3 protein is CASSLKKTGPDTQYF. DNA of the CDR3: TGCGCCAGCAGCTTGAAAAAGACAGGCCCCGATACGCAGTATTTT.

The gene calls are TRBV13 and TRBJ2-1; D uncertain. The CDR3 is 11 residues long. The germline V gene has CDR1 PRHDT and CDR2 FYEKMQ (reference sequence). The V and J ends lost 6 bases and 9 bases respectively, with 9 bases between them. The CDR3 is CASSLSGEQFF. The DNA of the CDR3 is TGTGCCAGCAGTTTATCGGGTGAGCAGTTCTTC.

This clone was detected only a few times. CDR3 in DNA: TGTGCCAGTAGATTGAGCTCTGGGGCCAACGTCCTGACTTTC. Protein product: CASRLSSGANVLTF. V and J are TRBV19 and TRBJ2-6, with D hard to call. Germline V gene lookup returns CDR1 LNHDA and CDR2 SQIVND (reference sequence). This CDR3 has 14 amino acids. Between the trimmed V and J ends, which lost 6 bases and 0 bases, there was a span of 6 bases. Based on the CDR3 plus reference TRBV19 and TRBJ2-6, the full variable domain is DGGITQSPKYLFRKEGQNVTLSCEQNLNHDAMYWYRQDPGQGLRLIYYSQIVNDFQKGDIAEGYSVSREKKESFPLTVTSAQKNPTAFYLCASRLSSGANVLTFGAGSRLTVL.

This clone was seen a single time. CDR3 coding DNA: TGTGCCAGTAGTATCTCCATGGACAGGTTCGCCGGGGAGCTGTTTTTT. It encodes CASSISMDRFAGELFF. This chain joins TRBV19 and TRBJ2-2, with 7 bases matching TRBD1. The CDR3 runs 16 residues. From germline, CDR1 is LNHDA and CDR2 SQIVND (reference sequence). The junction had 10 bases not matched to a gene; V was cut back by 3 bases and J by 6 bases.

This clone was found a few times. Sequence at one end of the junction differs from germline and may be a read error. The chain links TRBV5-1 to TRBJ1-2; TRBD1 agrees at 12 bases. CDR3 size: 15 residues. Germline V gives CDR1 SGHRS, CDR2 YFSETQ. CDR3 region: CASSTGTGGADGYTF. DNA for the CDR3: TGTGCCAGCAGCACTGGGACAGGGGGCGCAGATGGCTACACCTTC.

The rearrangement joins TRBV19 to TRBJ2-7, with 7 bases that match TRBD1. Trimming removed 8 bases from V and 2 bases from J; junction bases left unmatched: 9. This CDR3 contains 14 residues. Germline CDR1 reads LNHDA; CDR2 reads SQIVND (reference sequence). The CDR3 nucleotides are TGTGCCAGTTCTGACAGGGCGGACGCCTACGAGCAGTACTTC. This translates into CASSDRADAYEQYF. Using reference TRBV19 and TRBJ2-7 for the parts outside the CDR3, the full variable domain is DGGITQSPKYLFRKEGQNVTLSCEQNLNHDAMYWYRQDPGQGLRLIYYSQIVNDFQKGDIAEGYSVSREKKESFPLTVTSAQKNPTAFYLCASSDRADAYEQYFGPGTRLTVT.

This clone appeared a single time. The chain joins TRBV10-1 to TRBJ1-1; D may be TRBD1 (5 bases). Per the germline V gene, CDR1 is WNHNN and CDR2 is SYGVQD (reference sequence). V lost 2 bases and J 5 bases, leaving 18 bases between the germline ends. The CDR3 length is 16 residues. CDR3: CASSELDGGMGTEAFF. The CDR3 bases are TGCGCCAGCAGTGAGCTAGATGGGGGGATGGGTACTGAAGCTTTCTTT.

The CDR3 region has the DNA TGCGCCAGCGGCAAGGGGCTAGCCAAAAACATTCAGTACTTC. This codes for CASGKGLAKNIQYF. This chain links TRBV5-1 with TRBJ2-4; maybe TRBD1 (5 bases). The V gene lost 7 bases and the J gene lost 0 bases, with 11 bases spanning the gap. CDR3 size: 14 residues. CDR1 is SGHRS, CDR2 YFSETQ, per germline.

This clone is hyperexpanded (1% or more). This rearrangement joins TRBV10-3 to TRBJ2-1; 8 bases align to TRBD2. The CDR3 totals 14 residues. Germline CDR1 ENHRY, CDR2 SYGVKD. Unmatched junction bases numbered 9, after V lost 6 bases and J lost 8 bases. DNA for the CDR3: TGTGCCATCAGCGCGGCGGGAGGCGTGGATGAGCAGTTCTTC. This sequence encodes CAISAAGGVDEQFF.

The gene calls are TRBV4-1 and TRBJ2-7; a weak D match, TRBD2 (5 bases). The CDR3 has 14 amino acids. Per germline, CDR1 MGHRA and CDR2 YSYEKL. Trimming took off 1 base at V and 3 bases at J, with 10 bases between the two ends. The CDR3 nucleotides are TGCGCCAGCAGCCAAGTTGAGGGTTACTACGAGCAGTACTTC. This encodes CASSQVEGYYEQYF.

V is TRBV11-2 and J is TRBJ2-5; tentative D call: TRBD2 (5 bases). The length of the CDR3 is 16 residues. With 0 bases removed from V and 4 bases from J, the gap between germline ends came to 15 bases. CDR1 is SGHAT and CDR2 is FQNNGV in the germline V gene. CDR3 DNA sequence: TGTGCCAGCAGCTTAGAATACGGAGCTGCGGGAGAGACCCAGTACTTC. This encodes CASSLEYGAAGETQYF. Full variable domain (remainder filled in from reference TRBV11-2 and TRBJ2-5): EAGVAQSPRYKIIEKRQSVAFWCNPISGHATLYWYQQILGQGPKLLIQFQNNGVVDDSQLPKDRFSAERLKGVDSTLKIQPAKLEDSAVYLCASSLEYGAAGETQYFGPGTRLLVL.

This clone was found once. The CDR3, as DNA: TGTGCCAGCAGTTACTTACTAGCGGGAGGGCGGAATGAGCAGTTCTTC. Its translation: CASSYLLAGGRNEQFF. The chain joins TRBV6-6 to TRBJ2-1; 13 positions match TRBD2. Trimming removed 1 base from V and 7 bases from J; junction bases left unmatched: 4. The CDR3 contains 16 residues. Germline loops: CDR1 MNHNY, CDR2 SVGAGI (reference sequence).

J is TRBJ2-3 and V is TRBV29-1; weak D call: TRBD2 (6 bases). The length of the CDR3 is 14 residues. V was shortened by 4 bases and J by 1 base, with 12 bases between the two germline ends. Germline lookup yields CDR1 SQVTM and CDR2 ANQGSEA. The CDR3 protein is CSVVGKRGTDTQYF. DNA of the CDR3: TGCAGCGTTGTGGGCAAGCGGGGCACAGATACGCAGTATTTT.

A note on this clone: Other DNA sequences in this sample translate to the same CDR3. The rearrangement links TRBV19 to TRBJ1-2; a possible D gene is TRBD1 (6 bases). Trimming pared 8 bases from V and 4 bases from J, leaving 17 bases between. The CDR3 runs to 14 residues. Germline CDR1 is LNHDA and CDR2 is SQIVND (reference sequence). The CDR3 nucleotides are TGTGCCAGTCAAGGGGTCGCAGGGGTCTATGGCTACACCTTC. This sequence encodes CASQGVAGVYGYTF.

This clone was counted a few times. The chain links TRBV27 to TRBJ2-2; 10 nucleotides agree with TRBD2. Germline V gene data show CDR1 as MNHEY and CDR2 as SMNVEV (reference sequence). The CDR3 extends over 19 amino acids. Trimming cost V 1 base and J 8 bases; bases outside gene matches: 16. CDR3 DNA: TGTGCCAGCAGTTTATTTAGCGGGAGGACCCCGATTCCGGCTGGGGAGCTGTTTTTT. Protein: CASSLFSGRTPIPAGELFF.

The CDR3 DNA follows: TGTGCCAGCGGCGTCGGGGTTACGGGGGAGACCCAGTACTTC. It is translated as CASGVGVTGETQYF. This chain connects TRBV7-2 to TRBJ2-5, with D tentatively TRBD2 (5 bases). Trimming pared 8 bases from V and 5 bases from J, leaving 18 bases between. Germline V gene lookup returns CDR1 SGHTA and CDR2 FQGNSA. This CDR3 comprises 14 residues.

This clone was seen once. The chain has TRBV18 and TRBJ1-1; D ambiguous. The germline gives CDR1 KGHSH, CDR2 LQKENI. The V end was cut by 2 bases, the J end by 3 bases, with 13 bases between. This CDR3 has 15 residues. CDR3 nucleotide sequence: TGTGCCAGCTCACCATCCCCGGGGTTGGACACTGAAGCTTTCTTT. Protein sequence: CASSPSPGLDTEAFF.

The V gene is TRBV27, the J gene TRBJ2-1, with 7 bases identical to TRBD1. The CDR3 runs 13 residues. J gave up 7 bases and V 4 bases, and 4 bases lay outside the gene matches. Germline assignment: CDR1 MNHEY and CDR2 SMNVEV (reference sequence). CDR3: CASSWGTENEQFF. The CDR3 DNA reads TGTGCCAGCAGTTGGGGGACAGAAAATGAGCAGTTCTTC.

This rearrangement joins TRBV18 to TRBJ2-7; D gene ambiguous. The CDR3 length is 14 residues. Germline CDR1 reads KGHSH; CDR2 reads LQKENI. The V end was cut by 6 bases, the J end by 2 bases, with 14 bases between. CDR3: CASSPGFTPYEQYF. CDR3 coding DNA: TGTGCCAGCTCCCCCGGGTTTACCCCCTACGAGCAGTACTTC. Full variable domain (remainder filled in from reference TRBV18 and TRBJ2-7): NAGVMQNPRHLVRRRGQEARLRCSPMKGHSHVYWYRQLPEEGLKFMVYLQKENIIDESGMPKERFSAEFPKEGPSILRIQQVVRGDSAAYFCASSPGFTPYEQYFGPGTRLTVT.

This chain uses TRBV2 with TRBJ2-5; D gene ambiguous. Trimming removed 7 bases from V and 1 base from J, with 7 bases in between. This CDR3 region has 12 residues. CDR1 and CDR2 (germline): SNHLY, FYNNEI. The CDR3 coding sequence is TGTGCCAGCAAGGAGAGCCAAGAGACCCAGTACTTC. This translates into CASKESQETQYF.

This clone is classed as large. J is TRBJ1-2 and V is TRBV7-3; no definite D call. The CDR3 is 15 amino acids. From germline, CDR1 is SGHTA and CDR2 FQGTGA. V was pared by 0 bases and J by 4 bases, with 12 bases between. The DNA for the CDR3 is TGTGCCAGCAGCTTAACGGGCTCGCCGTCCTATGGCTACACCTTC. It specifies CASSLTGSPSYGYTF.

The V call is TRBV7-3, the J call TRBJ2-3, with a possible D match to TRBD1 (6 bases). The CDR3 runs to 15 residues. V was trimmed by 1 base and J by 1 base, leaving 9 bases between them. Germline CDR1 and CDR2: SGHTA and FQGTGA. The CDR3 DNA reads as TGTGCCAGCAGCTTAATGGCAGGGGGCACAGATACGCAGTATTTT. It is translated as CASSLMAGGTDTQYF. Full variable domain (missing parts from reference TRBV7-3 and TRBJ2-3): GAGVSQTPSNKVTEKGKYVELRCDPISGHTALYWYRQSLGQGPEFLIYFQGTGAADDSGLPNDRFFAVRPEGSVSTLKIQRTERGDSAVYLCASSLMAGGTDTQYFGPGTRLTVL.

This rearrangement joins TRBV7-9 to TRBJ2-1, with a tentative D call TRBD1 (6 bases). This CDR3 has 17 amino acids. CDR1 and CDR2 from the germline V gene are SEHNR and FQNEAQ (reference sequence). V shed 5 bases and J shed 3 bases, with 20 bases lying between them. The CDR3 spells CASSPTGLQTGYNEQFF. In DNA form, the CDR3 reads TGTGCCAGCAGCCCCACCGGACTTCAGACAGGCTACAATGAGCAGTTCTTC.

This chain joins TRBV30 and TRBJ2-7, with 7 bases that match TRBD2. The germline gives CDR1 GTSNPN, CDR2 SVGIG (reference sequence). Unmatched junction bases numbered 9, after V lost 5 bases and J lost 2 bases. The CDR3 is 14 amino acids. The CDR3 here is CAWLGGEKPYEQYF. As DNA, the CDR3 is TGTGCCTGGTTGGGGGGGGAAAAGCCCTACGAGCAGTACTTC.

The chain carries TRBV9 and TRBJ2-6; D might be TRBD2 (5 bases). With 0 bases removed from V and 7 bases from J, the gap between germline ends came to 11 bases. Germline V CDR1 and CDR2: SGDLS, YYNGEE. This CDR3 spans 15 amino acids. The CDR3 coding sequence is TGTGCCAGCAGCGTAGGGGGAGAGGACGCCAACGTCCTGACTTTC. Protein product: CASSVGGEDANVLTF.